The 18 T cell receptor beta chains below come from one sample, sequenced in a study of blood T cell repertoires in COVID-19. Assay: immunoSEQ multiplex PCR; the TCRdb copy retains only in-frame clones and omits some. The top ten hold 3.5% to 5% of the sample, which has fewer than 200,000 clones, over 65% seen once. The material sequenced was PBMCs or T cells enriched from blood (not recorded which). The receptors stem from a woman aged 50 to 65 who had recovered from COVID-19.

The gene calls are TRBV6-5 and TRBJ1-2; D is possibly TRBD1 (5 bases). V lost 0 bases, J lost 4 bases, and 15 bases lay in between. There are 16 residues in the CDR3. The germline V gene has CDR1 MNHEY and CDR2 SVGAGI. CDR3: CASSYSISRAAYGYTF. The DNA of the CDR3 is TGTGCCAGCAGTTACTCGATCTCCAGGGCCGCCTATGGCTACACCTTC.

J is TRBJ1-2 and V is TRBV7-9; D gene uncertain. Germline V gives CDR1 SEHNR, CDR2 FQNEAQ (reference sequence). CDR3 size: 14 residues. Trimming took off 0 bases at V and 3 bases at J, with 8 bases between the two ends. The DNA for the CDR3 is TGTGCCAGCAGCTTAGCGATGAGAGACTATGGCTACACCTTC. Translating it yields CASSLAMRDYGYTF.

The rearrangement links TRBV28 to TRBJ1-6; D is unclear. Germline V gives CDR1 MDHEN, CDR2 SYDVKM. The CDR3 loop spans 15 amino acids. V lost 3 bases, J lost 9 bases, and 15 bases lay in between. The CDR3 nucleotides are TGTGCCAGCAGTTTTAGGGCTGCCCGGGGTTCACCCCTCCACTTT. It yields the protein CASSFRAARGSPLHF.

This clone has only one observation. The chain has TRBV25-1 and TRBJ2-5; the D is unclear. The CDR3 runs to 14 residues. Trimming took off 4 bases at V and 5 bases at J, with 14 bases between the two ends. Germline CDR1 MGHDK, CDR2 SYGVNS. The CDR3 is CASSGPGFRETQYF. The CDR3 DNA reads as TGTGCCAGCAGTGGCCCCGGATTCAGGGAGACCCAGTACTTC.

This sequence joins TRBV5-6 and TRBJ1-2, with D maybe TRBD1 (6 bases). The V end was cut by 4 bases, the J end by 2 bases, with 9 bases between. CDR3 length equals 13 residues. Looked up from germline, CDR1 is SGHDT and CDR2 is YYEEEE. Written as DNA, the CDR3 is TGTGCCAGCAGCCCTGACAGGAACTATGGCTACACCTTC. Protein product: CASSPDRNYGYTF.

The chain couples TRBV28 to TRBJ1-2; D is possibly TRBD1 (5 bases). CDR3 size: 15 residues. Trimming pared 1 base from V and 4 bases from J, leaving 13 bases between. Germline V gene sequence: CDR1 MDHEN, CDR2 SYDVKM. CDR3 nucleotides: TGTGCCAGCAGTTTATCCACCCAGGGTTCCTATGGCTACACCTTC. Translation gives CASSLSTQGSYGYTF.

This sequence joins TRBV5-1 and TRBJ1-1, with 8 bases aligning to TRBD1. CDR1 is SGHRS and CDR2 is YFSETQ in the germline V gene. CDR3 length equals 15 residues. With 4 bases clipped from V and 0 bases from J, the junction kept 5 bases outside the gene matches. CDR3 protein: CASSSRDRMNTEAFF. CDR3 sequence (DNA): TGCGCCAGCAGCAGTCGGGACAGGATGAACACTGAAGCTTTCTTT. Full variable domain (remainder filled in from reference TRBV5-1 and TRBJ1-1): KAGVTQTPRYLIKTRGQQVTLSCSPISGHRSVSWYQQTPGQGLQFLFEYFSETQRNKGNFPGRFSGRQFSNSRSEMNVSTLELGDSALYLCASSSRDRMNTEAFFGQGTRLTVV.

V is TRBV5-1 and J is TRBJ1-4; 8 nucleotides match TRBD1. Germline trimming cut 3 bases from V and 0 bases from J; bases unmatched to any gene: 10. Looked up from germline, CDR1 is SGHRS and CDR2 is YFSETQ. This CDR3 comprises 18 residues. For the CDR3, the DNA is TGCGCCAGCAGCTCTAGGACAGGGACTGCGTCAACTAATGAAAAACTGTTTTTT. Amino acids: CASSSRTGTASTNEKLFF.

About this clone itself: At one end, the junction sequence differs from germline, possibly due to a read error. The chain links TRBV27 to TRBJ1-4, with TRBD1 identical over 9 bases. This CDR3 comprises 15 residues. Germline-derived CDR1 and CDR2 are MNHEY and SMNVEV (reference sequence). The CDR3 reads CASSRTGQGNGKLFF. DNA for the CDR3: TGTGCCAGCAGCAGAACGGGACAGGGAAATGGAAAACTGTTTTTT.

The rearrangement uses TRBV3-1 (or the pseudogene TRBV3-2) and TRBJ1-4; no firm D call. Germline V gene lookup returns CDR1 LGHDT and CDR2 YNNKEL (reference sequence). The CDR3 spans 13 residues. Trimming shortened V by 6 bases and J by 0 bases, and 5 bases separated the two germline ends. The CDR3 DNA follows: TGTGCCAGCAGTTCCACAACTAATGAAAAACTGTTTTTT. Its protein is CASSSTTNEKLFF.

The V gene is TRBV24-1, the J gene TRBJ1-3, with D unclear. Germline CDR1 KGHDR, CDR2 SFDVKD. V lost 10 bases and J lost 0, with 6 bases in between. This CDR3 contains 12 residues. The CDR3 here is CATGVSGNTIYF. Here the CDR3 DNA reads TGTGCCACTGGAGTCTCTGGAAACACCATATATTTT.

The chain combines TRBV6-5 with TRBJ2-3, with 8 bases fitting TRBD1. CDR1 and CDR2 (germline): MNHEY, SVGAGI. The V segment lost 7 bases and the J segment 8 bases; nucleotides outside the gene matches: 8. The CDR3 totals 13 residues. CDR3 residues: CASTQGAPGTQYF. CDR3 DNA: TGTGCCAGCACCCAGGGGGCCCCGGGTACGCAGTATTTT.

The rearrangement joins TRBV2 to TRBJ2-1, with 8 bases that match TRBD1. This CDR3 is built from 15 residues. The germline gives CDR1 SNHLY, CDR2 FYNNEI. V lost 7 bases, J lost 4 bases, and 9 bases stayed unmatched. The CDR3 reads CASTTPRGRYNEQFF. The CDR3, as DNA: TGTGCCAGCACTACCCCCAGGGGGCGATACAATGAGCAGTTCTTC.

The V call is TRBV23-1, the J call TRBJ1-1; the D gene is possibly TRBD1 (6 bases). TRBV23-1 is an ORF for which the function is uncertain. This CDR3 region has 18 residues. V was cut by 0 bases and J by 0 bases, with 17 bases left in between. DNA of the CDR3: TGCGCCAGCAGTCAATCGAACAGGGACCCAAACATGAACACTGAAGCTTTCTTT. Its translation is CASSQSNRDPNMNTEAFF.

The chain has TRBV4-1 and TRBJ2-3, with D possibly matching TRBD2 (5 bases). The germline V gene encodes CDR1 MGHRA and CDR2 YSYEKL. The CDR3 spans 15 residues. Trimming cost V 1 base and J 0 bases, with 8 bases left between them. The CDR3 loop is CASSQVGVSTDTQYF. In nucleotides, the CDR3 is TGCGCCAGCAGCCAAGTCGGGGTTAGCACAGATACGCAGTATTTT.

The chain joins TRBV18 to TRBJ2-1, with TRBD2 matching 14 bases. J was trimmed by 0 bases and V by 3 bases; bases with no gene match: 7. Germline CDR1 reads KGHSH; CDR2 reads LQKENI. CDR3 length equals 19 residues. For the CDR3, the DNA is TGTGCCAGCTCACCCCCGGGACTAGCGGGAGCAGGCTCCTACAATGAGCAGTTCTTC. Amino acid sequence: CASSPPGLAGAGSYNEQFF.

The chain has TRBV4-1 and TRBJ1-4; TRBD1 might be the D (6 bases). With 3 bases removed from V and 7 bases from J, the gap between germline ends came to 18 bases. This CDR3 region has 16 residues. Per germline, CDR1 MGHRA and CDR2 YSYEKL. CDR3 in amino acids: CASSQARGGGSEKLFF. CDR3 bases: TGCGCCAGCAGCCAGGCTAGGGGAGGGGGTTCTGAAAAACTGTTTTTT.

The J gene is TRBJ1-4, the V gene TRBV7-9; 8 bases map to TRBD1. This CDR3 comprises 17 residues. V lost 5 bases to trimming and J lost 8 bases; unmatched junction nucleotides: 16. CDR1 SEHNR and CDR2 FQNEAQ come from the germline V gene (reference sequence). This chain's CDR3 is CASSGVDRGREGEKLFF. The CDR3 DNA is TGTGCCAGCAGCGGTGTTGACAGGGGACGAGAAGGCGAAAAACTGTTTTTT.